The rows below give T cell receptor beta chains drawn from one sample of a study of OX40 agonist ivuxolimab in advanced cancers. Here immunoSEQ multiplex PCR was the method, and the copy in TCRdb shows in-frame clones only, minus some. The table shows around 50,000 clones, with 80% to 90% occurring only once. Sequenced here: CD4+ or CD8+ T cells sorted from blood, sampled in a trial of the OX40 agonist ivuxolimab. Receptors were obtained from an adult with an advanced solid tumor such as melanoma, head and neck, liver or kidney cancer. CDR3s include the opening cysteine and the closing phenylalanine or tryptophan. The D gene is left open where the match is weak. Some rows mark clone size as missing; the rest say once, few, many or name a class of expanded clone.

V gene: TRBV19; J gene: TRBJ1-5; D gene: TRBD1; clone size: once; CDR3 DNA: TGTGCCAGTAGTAGTGGGACAGGATTAAGCAATCAGCCCCAGCATTTT; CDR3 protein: CASSSGTGLSNQPQHF
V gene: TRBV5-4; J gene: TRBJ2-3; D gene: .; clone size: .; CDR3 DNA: TGTGCCAGCAGCGTGGACTTTCAAACAGATACGCAGTATTTT; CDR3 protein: CASSVDFQTDTQYF
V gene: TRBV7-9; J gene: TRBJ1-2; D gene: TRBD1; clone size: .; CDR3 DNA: TGTGCCAGCGGGATCGGGGACAGAAGGGGCTACACCTTC; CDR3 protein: CASGIGDRRGYTF
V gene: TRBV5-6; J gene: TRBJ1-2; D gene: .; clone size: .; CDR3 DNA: TGTGCCAGCAGCTTGATGACAGGAGCTAACTATGGCTACACCTTC; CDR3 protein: CASSLMTGANYGYTF
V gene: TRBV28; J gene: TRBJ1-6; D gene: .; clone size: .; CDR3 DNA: TGTGCCAGCAGTTTTTCCCAGGGTCATTCACCCCTCCACTTT; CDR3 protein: CASSFSQGHSPLHF
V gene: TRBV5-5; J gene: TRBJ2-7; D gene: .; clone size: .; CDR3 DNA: TGTGCCAGCACCCCGGGGCTCTACGAGCAGTACTTC; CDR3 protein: CASTPGLYEQYF
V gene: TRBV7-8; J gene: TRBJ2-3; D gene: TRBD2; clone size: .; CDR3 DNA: TGTGCCAGCAGCTCCCGTCCTAGCGGGGGGATCACAGATACGCAGTATTTT; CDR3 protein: CASSSRPSGGITDTQYF
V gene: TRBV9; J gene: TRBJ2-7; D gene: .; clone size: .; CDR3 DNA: TGTGCCAGCAGCGTAGACGCAGGAGGGGACGAGCAGTACTTC; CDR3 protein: CASSVDAGGDEQYF
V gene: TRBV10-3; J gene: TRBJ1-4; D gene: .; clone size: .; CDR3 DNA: TGTGCCATCAGTGGGTCTGGACAACCTAATGAAAAACTGTTTTTT; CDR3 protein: CAISGSGQPNEKLFF
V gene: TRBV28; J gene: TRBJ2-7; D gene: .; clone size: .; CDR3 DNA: TGTGCCAGCAGACAGACGAGTACCTACGAGCAGTACTTC; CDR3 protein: CASRQTSTYEQYF
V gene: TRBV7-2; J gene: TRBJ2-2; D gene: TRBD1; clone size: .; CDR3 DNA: TGTGCCAGCAGCCAAGACAGGGCGTATGCCGGGGAGCTGTTTTTT; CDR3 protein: CASSQDRAYAGELFF
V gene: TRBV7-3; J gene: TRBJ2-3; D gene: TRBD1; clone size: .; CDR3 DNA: TGTGCCAGCGGCCAGGGGGCGGGGGATACGCAGTATTTT; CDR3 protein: CASGQGAGDTQYF
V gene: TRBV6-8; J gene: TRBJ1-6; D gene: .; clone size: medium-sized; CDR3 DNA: TGTGCCAGCAGTTTTTTCGAAACACCGCGGATAAGCTCCTATAATTCACCCCTCCACTTT; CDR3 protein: CASSFFETPRISSYNSPLHF
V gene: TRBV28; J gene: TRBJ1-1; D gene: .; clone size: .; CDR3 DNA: TGTGCCAGCCAGGGGATTCAATGGACCGAAGCTTTCTTT; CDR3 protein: CASQGIQWTEAFF
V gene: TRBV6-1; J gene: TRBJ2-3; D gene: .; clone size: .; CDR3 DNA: TGTGCCAGCAGCCCGGGGAGCGGGTTTTCAGATACGCAGTATTTT; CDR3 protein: CASSPGSGFSDTQYF
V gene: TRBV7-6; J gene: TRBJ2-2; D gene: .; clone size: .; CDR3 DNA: TGTGCCAGCAGCCTGATAGCGACGAACACCGGGGAGCTGTTTTTT; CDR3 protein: CASSLIATNTGELFF
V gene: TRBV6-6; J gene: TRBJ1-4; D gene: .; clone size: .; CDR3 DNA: TGTGCCACCCGGGTGGGGTTGAGGGATGAAAAACTGTTTTTT; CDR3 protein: CATRVGLRDEKLFF
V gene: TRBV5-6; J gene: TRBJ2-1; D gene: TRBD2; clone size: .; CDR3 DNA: TGTGCCAGCAGCTGGGCGGGACTAGCGATCAACAATGAGCAGTTCTTC; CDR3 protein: CASSWAGLAINNEQFF
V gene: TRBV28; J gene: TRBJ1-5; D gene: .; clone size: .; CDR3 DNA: TGTGCCAGCAGGGGGCCTCTGAATCAGCCCCAGCATTTT; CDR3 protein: CASRGPLNQPQHF
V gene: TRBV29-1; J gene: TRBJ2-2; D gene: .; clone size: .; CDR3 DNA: TGCAGCGTTCTAATACCAAGGAGAACCGGGGAGCTGTTTTTT; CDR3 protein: CSVLIPRRTGELFF
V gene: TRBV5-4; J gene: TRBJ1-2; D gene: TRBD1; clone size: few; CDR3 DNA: TGTGCCAGCAGCTTGCTACTCCTCGGACAGGGACCCTATGGCTACACCTTC; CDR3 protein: CASSLLLLGQGPYGYTF
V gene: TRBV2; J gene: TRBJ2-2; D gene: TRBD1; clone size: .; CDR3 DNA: TGTGCCAGCAATCCGGGACAGGGGAACACCGGGGAGCTGTTTTTT; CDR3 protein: CASNPGQGNTGELFF
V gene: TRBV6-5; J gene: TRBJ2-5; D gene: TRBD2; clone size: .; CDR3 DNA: TGTGCCAGCGGGGAACTAGCGGGGTTCCAAGAGACCCAGTACTTC; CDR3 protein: CASGELAGFQETQYF
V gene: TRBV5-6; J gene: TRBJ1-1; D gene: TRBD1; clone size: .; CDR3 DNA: TGTGCCAGCAGTAGCGACCGGGACAGGGGGCTTCGTCGGGCTGAAGCTTTCTTT; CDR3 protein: CASSSDRDRGLRRAEAFF
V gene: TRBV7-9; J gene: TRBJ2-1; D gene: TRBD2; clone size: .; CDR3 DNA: TGTGCCAGCAGCTTAGTCCCTCGGGAGGGCTTTTGGGATGAGCAGTTCTTC; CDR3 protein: CASSLVPREGFWDEQFF
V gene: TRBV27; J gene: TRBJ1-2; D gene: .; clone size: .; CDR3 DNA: TGTGCCAGCAGACGCAAGGGCAGTAGGAACTATGGCTACACCTTC; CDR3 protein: CASRRKGSRNYGYTF
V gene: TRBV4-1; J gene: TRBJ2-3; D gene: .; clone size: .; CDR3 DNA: TGCGCCAGCAGCCAAGCGGGTTACGGCACAGATACGCAGTATTTT; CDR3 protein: CASSQAGYGTDTQYF
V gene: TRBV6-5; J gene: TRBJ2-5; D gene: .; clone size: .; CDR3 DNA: TGTGCCAGCAGTTTAAGAGAGACCCAGTACTTC; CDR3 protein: CASSLRETQYF
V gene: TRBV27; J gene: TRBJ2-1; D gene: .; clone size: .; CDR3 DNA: TGTGCCAGCAGTCTAAGGGCATCTCCTCGGGATGAGCAGTTCTTC; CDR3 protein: CASSLRASPRDEQFF
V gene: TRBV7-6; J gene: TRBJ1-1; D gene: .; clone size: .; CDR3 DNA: TGTGCCAGCAGGGCTCAGGGAGGGAACACTGAAGCTTTCTTT; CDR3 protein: CASRAQGGNTEAFF
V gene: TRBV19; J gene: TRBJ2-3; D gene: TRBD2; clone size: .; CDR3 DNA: TGTGCCAGTAGTATTTCGCTAGCGGGAGGGCCCGGCACAGATACGCAGTATTTT; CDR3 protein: CASSISLAGGPGTDTQYF
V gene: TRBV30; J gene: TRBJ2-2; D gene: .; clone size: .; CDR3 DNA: TGTGCCTGGATGGGGGCCGGGGAGCTGTTTTTT; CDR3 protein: CAWMGAGELFF
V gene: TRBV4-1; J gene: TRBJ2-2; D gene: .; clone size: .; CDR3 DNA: TGCGCCAGCAGCCAAGATTCGGGGCGACAGAGGCTCGGGGAGCTGTTTTTT; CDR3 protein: CASSQDSGRQRLGELFF
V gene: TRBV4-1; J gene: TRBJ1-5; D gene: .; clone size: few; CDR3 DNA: TGCGCCAGCAGCCAGTCACAGAATCAGCCCCAGCATTTT; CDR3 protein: CASSQSQNQPQHF
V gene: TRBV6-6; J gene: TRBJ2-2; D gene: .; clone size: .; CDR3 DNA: TGTGCCAGCAGTATAGACAGACACACCGGGGAGCTGTTTTTT; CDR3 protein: CASSIDRHTGELFF
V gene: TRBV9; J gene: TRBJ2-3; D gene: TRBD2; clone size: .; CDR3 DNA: TGTGCCAGCAGCGTAGACCTAGCGGGAGCCTTCGATACGCAGTATTTT; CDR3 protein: CASSVDLAGAFDTQYF
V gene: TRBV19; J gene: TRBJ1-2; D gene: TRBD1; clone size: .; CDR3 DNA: TGTGCCAGTAGCTTGGTACAGGGGCCCCCTAACTATGGCTACACCTTC; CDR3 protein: CASSLVQGPPNYGYTF
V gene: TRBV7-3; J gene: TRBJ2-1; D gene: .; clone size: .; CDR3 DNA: TGTGCCAGCAGCTCCCTATTCGGGGATGAGCAGTTCTTC; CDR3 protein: CASSSLFGDEQFF
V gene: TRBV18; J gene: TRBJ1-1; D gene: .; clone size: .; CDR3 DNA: TGTGCCAGCTCACCACCGAGAGCTGAAGCTTTCTTT; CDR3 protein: CASSPPRAEAFF